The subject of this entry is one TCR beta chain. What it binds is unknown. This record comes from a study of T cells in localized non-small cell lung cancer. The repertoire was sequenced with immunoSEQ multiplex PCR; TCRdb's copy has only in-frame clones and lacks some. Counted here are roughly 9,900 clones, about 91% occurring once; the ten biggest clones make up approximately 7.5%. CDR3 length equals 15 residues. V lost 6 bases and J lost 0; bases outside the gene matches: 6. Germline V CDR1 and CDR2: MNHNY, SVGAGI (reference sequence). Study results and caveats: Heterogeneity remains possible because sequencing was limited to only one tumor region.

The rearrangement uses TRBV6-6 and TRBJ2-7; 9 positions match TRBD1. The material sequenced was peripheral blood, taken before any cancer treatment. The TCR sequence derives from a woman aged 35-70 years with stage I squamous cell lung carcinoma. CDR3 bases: TGTGCCAGCAGCTACGGGACAGGGTACTCCTACGAGCAGTACTTC. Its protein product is CASSYGTGYSYEQYF.